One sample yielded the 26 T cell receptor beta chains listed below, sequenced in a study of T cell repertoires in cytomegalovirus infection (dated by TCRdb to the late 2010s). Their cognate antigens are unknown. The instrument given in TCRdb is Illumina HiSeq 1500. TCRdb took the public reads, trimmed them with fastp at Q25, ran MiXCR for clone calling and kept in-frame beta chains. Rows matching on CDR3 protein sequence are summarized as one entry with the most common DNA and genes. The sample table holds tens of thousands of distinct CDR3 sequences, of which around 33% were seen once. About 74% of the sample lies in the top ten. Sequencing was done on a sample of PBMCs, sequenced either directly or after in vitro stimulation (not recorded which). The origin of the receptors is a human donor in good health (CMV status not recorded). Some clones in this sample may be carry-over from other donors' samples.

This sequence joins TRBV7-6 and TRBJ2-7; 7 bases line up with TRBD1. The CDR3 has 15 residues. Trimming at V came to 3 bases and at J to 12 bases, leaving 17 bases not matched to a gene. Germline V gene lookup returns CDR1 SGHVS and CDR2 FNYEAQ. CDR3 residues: CASSFRQGPILRRYF. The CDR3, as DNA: TGTGCCAGCAGCTTTAGACAGGGACCCATACTACGTCGGTACTTC.

The CDR3 nucleotides are TGTGCCACCAGTAAGGGAGTAGGTCAGCCCCAGCATTTT. Its protein product is CATSKGVGQPQHF. The chain recombines TRBV15 with TRBJ1-5; D not resolved. Germline assignment: CDR1 LNHNV and CDR2 YYDKDF (reference sequence). CDR3 size: 13 residues. V lost 6 bases and J 6 bases, leaving 12 bases between the germline ends.

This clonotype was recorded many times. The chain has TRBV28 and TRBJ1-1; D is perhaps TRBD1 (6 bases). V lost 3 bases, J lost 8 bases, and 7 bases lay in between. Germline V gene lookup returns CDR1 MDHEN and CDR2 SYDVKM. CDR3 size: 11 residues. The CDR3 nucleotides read TGTGCCAGCAGTTTCACAGGGGAAGCTTTCTTT. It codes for CASSFTGEAFF.

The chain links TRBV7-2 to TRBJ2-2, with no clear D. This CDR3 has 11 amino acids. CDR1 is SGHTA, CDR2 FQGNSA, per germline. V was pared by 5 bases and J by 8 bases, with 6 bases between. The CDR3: CASSPYGELFF. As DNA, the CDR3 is TGTGCCAGCAGCCCATATGGGGAGCTGTTTTTT.

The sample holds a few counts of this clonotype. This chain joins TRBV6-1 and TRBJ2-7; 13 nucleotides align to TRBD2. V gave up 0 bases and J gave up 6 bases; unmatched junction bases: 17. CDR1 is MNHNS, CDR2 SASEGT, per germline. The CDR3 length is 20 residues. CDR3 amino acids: CASSEAQPGLAGSSASEQYF. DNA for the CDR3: TGTGCCAGCAGTGAAGCGCAACCGGGACTAGCGGGAAGCTCGGCCTCCGAGCAGTACTTC.

CDR3 nucleotide sequence: TGTGCCAGCAGCCGTAGTGGCAATCAGCCCCAGCATTTT. Amino acid sequence: CASSRSGNQPQHF. V is TRBV3-1 and J is TRBJ1-5; D is uncertain. Between the trimmed V and J ends, which lost 4 bases and 2 bases, there was a span of 6 bases. Per the germline V gene, CDR1 is LGHDT and CDR2 is YNNKEL (reference sequence). There are 13 residues in the CDR3.

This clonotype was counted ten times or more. CDR3 nucleotide sequence: TGTGCCAGCAGCTCCAGACAGGGAGTGGTCACTGAAGCTTTCTTT. Amino acid sequence: CASSSRQGVVTEAFF. V is TRBV7-2 and J is TRBJ1-1, with 7 bases that match TRBD1. Germline V gene sequence: CDR1 SGHTA, CDR2 FQGNSA. The CDR3 runs to 15 residues. Trimming at V came to 4 bases and at J to 4 bases, leaving 9 bases not matched to a gene.

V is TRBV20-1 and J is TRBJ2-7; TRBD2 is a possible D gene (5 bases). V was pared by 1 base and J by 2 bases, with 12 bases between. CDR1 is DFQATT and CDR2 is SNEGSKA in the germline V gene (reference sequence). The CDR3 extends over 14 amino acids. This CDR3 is CSARAETIPYEQYF. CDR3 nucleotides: TGCAGTGCTAGAGCTGAGACTATCCCCTACGAGCAGTACTTC.

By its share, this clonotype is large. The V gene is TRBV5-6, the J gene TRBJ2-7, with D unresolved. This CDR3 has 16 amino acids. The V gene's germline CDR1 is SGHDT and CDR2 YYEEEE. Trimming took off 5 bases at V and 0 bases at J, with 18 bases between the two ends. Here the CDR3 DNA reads TGTGCCAGCAGTTTACAACCCATTCTCTACTCCTACGAGCAGTACTTC. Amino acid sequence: CASSLQPILYSYEQYF.

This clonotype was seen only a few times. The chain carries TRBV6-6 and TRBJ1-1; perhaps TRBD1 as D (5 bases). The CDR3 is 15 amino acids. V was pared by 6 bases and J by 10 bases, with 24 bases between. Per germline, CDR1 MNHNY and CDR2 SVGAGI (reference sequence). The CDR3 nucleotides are TGTGCCAGCAGCCCCCCGTTGGGCAGGGCGGGGGTAGCTTTCTTT. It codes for CASSPPLGRAGVAFF.

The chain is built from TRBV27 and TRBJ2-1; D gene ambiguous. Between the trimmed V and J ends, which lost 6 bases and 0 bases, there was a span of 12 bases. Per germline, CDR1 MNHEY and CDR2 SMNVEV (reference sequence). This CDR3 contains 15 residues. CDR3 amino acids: CASSRPGTSYNEQFF. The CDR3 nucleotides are TGTGCCAGCAGCCGTCCAGGAACCTCCTACAATGAGCAGTTCTTC.

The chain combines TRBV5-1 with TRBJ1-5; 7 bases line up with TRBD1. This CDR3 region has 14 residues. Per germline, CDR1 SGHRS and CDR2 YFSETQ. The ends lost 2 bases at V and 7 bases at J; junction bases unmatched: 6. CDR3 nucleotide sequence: TGCGCCAGCAGCTTTACAGGGGTGGAACAGCCCCAGCATTTT. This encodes CASSFTGVEQPQHF.

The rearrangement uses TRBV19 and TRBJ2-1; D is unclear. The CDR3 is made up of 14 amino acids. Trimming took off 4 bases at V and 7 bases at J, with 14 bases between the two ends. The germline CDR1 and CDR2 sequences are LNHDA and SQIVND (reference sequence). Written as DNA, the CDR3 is TGTGCCAGTAGTAATAAAAGGCTTGAGAATGAGCAGTTCTTC. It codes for CASSNKRLENEQFF.

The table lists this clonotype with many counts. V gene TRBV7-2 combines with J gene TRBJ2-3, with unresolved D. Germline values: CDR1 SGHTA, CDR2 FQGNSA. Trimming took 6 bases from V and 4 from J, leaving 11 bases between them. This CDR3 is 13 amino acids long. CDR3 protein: CASRSQVADTQYF. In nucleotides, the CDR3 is TGTGCCAGCAGGAGCCAGGTAGCAGATACGCAGTATTTT.

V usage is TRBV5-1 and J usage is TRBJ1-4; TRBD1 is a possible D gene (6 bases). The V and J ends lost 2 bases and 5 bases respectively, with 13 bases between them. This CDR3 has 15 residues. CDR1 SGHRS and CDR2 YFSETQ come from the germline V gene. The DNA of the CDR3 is TGCGCCAGCAGCTTTAGACAGGAAGCGAATGAAAAACTGTTTTTT. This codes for CASSFRQEANEKLFF.

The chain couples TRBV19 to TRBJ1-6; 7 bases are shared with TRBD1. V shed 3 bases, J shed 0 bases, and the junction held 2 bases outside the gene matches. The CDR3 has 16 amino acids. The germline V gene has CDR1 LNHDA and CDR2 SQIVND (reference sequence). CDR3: CASSIRDSSYNSPLHF. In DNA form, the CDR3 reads TGTGCCAGTAGTATTCGGGACAGCTCCTATAATTCACCCCTCCACTTT.

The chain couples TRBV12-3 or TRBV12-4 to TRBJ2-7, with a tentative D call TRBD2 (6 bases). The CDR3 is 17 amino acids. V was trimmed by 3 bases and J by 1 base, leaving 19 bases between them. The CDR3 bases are TGTGCCAGCAGTTTCCTGTTCCGGACGGGACTGTCCTACGAGCAGTACTTC. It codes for CASSFLFRTGLSYEQYF.

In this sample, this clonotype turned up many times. The DNA of the CDR3 is TGTGCCAGCAGCGGCGACAGGGGCCCCAAAGGGGGCTACACCTTC. Protein product: CASSGDRGPKGGYTF. The chain links TRBV9 to TRBJ1-2; the match to TRBD1 covers 8 bases. The V gene's germline CDR1 is SGDLS and CDR2 YYNGEE. The trim removed 3 bases at V and 8 bases at J, leaving 12 bases unmatched. The CDR3 loop spans 15 amino acids. The full variable domain, completed using reference TRBV9 and TRBJ1-2, is DSGVTQTPKHLITATGQRVTLRCSPRSGDLSVYWYQQSLDQGLQFLIQYYNGEERAKGNILERFSAQQFPDLHSELNLSSLELGDSALYFCASSGDRGPKGGYTFGSGTRLTVV.

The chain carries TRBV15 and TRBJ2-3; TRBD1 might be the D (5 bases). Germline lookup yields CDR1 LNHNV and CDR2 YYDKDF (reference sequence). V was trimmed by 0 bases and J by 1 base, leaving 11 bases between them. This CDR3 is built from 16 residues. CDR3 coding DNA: TGTGCCACCAGCAGAGATGGAGCACAGGGCACAGATACGCAGTATTTT. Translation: CATSRDGAQGTDTQYF. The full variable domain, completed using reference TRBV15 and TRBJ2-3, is DAMVIQNPRYQVTQFGKPVTLSCSQTLNHNVMYWYQQKSSQAPKLLFHYYDKDFNNEADTPDNFQSRRPNTSFCFLDIRSPGLGDTAMYLCATSRDGAQGTDTQYFGPGTRLTVL.

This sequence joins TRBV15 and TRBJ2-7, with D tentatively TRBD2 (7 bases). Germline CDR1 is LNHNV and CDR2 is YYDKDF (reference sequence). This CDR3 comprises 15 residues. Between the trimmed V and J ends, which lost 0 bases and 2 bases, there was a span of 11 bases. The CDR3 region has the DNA TGTGCCACCAGCAGAGAGGGGGGGCTTACCTACGAGCAGTACTTC. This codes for CATSREGGLTYEQYF.

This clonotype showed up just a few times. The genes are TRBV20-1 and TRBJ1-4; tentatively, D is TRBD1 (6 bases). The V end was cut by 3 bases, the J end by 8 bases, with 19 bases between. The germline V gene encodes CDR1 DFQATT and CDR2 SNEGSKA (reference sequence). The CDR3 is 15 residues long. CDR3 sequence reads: CSASSASQGYEKLFF. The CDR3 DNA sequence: TGCAGTGCTAGTTCCGCGAGTCAGGGGTACGAAAAACTGTTTTTT.

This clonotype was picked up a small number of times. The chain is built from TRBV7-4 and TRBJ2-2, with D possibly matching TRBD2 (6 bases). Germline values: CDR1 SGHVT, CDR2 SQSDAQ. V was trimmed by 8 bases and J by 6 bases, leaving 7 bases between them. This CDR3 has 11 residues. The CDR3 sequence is CASGEAGELFF. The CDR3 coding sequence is TGTGCCAGCGGGGAGGCCGGGGAGCTGTTTTTT.

CDR3 DNA sequence: TGCAGTGCTCCCGGGGCCGATACGCAGTATTTT. Translation: CSAPGADTQYF. The chain is built from TRBV20-1 and TRBJ2-3; D tentatively reads TRBD1 or TRBD2 (5 bases each). Looked up from germline, CDR1 is DFQATT and CDR2 is SNEGSKA (reference sequence). V shed 5 bases and J shed 6 bases, with 9 bases lying between them. The CDR3 covers 11 residues.

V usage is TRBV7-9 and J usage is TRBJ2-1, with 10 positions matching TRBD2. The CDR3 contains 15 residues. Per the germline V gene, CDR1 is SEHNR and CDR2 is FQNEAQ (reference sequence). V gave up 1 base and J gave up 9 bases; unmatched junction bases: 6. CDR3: CASSLDQRGGGEQFF. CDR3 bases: TGTGCCAGCAGCTTAGATCAGCGGGGGGGCGGTGAGCAGTTCTTC. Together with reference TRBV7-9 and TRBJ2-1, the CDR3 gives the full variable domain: DTGVSQNPRHKITKRGQNVTFRCDPISEHNRLYWYRQTLGQGPEFLTYFQNEAQLEKSRLLSDRFSAERPKGSFSTLEIQRTEQGDSAMYLCASSLDQRGGGEQFFGPGTRLTVL.

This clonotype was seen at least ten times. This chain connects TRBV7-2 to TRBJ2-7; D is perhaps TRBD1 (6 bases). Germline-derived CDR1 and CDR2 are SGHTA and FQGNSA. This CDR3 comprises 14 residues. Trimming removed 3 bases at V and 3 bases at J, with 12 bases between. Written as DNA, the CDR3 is TGTGCCAGCAGCTTGGTGGGGGCCTTCTACGAGCAGTACTTC. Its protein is CASSLVGAFYEQYF.

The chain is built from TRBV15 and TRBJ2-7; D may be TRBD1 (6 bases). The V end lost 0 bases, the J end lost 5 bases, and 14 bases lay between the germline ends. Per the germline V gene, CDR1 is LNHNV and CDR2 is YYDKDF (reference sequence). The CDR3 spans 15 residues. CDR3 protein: CATSRDYGTSNEQYF. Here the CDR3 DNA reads TGTGCCACCAGCAGAGATTACGGGACATCCAACGAGCAGTACTTC.